Listed below are T cell receptor beta chains from one sample, sequenced in a study of shared clonotypes between healthy human individuals. The data were produced by immunoSEQ multiplex PCR, yet TCRdb's version contains in-frame clones alone and is incomplete. Among 850,000 to 1,200,000 clones listed, approximately 76% were seen once. The sample taken for sequencing was memory CD4+ T cells sorted from blood. The receptors stem from a man in his late teens or twenties in good health. CDR3s include the opening cysteine and the closing phenylalanine or tryptophan. D genes are given only for firm matches. The size entry is marked missing in some rows and otherwise reads once, few, many or a size class.

>NA|TRBV7-6|TRBJ1-2|NA
CASSPDSWGYTF
TGTGCCAGCAGCCCAGACTCGTGGGGCTACACCTTC
>NA|TRBV4-3|TRBJ2-1|TRBD2
CASSQDLVTSGARRQFF
TGCGCCAGCAGCCAAGATTTAGTAACTAGCGGGGCCCGGCGGCAGTTCTTC
>NA|TRBV6-5|TRBJ1-1|NA
CASSYDGAEAFF
TGTGCCAGCAGTTACGATGGCGCTGAAGCTTTCTTT
>NA|TRBV5-1|TRBJ2-5|TRBD2
CASSSAGGSEETQYF
TGCGCCAGCAGCTCGGCGGGGGGCTCGGAAGAGACCCAGTACTTC
>once|TRBV5-4|TRBJ1-4|TRBD1
CASSTDRDRDWATNEKLFF
TGTGCCAGCAGCACGGACCGGGACAGGGATTGGGCAACTAATGAAAAACTGTTTTTT
>NA|TRBV7-8|TRBJ2-7|TRBD2
CASSFQTLAGGFYEQYF
TGTGCCAGCAGCTTTCAGACTCTGGCGGGAGGATTCTACGAGCAGTACTTC
>NA|TRBV10-3|TRBJ1-6|NA
CAISDRDTGNSPLHF
TGTGCCATCAGTGATCGGGACACGGGGAATTCACCCCTCCACTTT
>NA|TRBV30|TRBJ2-1|TRBD2
CAWTPRVAGGGEQFF
TGTGCCTGGACCCCCAGGGTAGCGGGAGGGGGTGAGCAGTTCTTC
>NA|TRBV27|TRBJ1-2|NA
CASSLSADPRVYGYTF
TGTGCCAGCAGTTTAAGTGCGGACCCAAGGGTCTATGGCTACACCTTC
>few|TRBV7-3|TRBJ1-4|NA
CASSPSGGAGEKLFF
TGTGCCAGCAGCCCCAGTGGGGGGGCAGGTGAAAAACTGTTTTTT
>few|TRBV30|TRBJ1-4|NA
CAWSSVGSNEKLFF
TGTGCCTGGAGTAGTGTCGGGTCTAATGAAAAACTGTTTTTT
>NA|TRBV5-4|TRBJ1-6|TRBD1
CASSFLTDRGGNSPLHF
TGTGCCAGCAGCTTTTTAACAGACAGGGGCGGTAATTCACCCCTCCACTTT
>once|TRBV5-6|TRBJ2-2|NA
CASSLQNTGELFF
TGTGCCAGCAGCTTGCAGAACACCGGGGAGCTGTTTTTT
>NA|TRBV30|TRBJ1-6|NA
CAWRGTRQVNSPLHF
TGTGCCTGGAGGGGAACCAGACAGGTTAATTCACCCCTCCACTTT
>few|TRBV6-5|TRBJ1-5|NA
CASSPTGLSNQPQHF
TGTGCCAGCAGCCCTACAGGGCTTAGCAATCAGCCCCAGCATTTT
>NA|TRBV7-8|TRBJ1-5|NA
CASSLGLYVGADQPQHF
TGTGCCAGCAGCTTAGGTCTTTATGTTGGGGCGGATCAGCCCCAGCATTTT
>NA|TRBV2|TRBJ2-5|NA
CASSSGQETQYF
TGTGCCAGCAGTTCCGGACAAGAGACCCAGTACTTC
>once|TRBV5-4|TRBJ2-5|NA
CASSEQETQYF
TGTGCCAGCAGCGAACAAGAGACCCAGTACTTC
>NA|TRBV6-1|TRBJ2-5|TRBD2
CASRRAGETETQYF
TGTGCCAGCAGACGAGCGGGAGAAACAGAGACCCAGTACTTC
>NA|TRBV7-9|TRBJ2-3|TRBD2
CASRVRSRREVTDTQYF
TGTGCCAGCCGAGTGAGATCCCGGCGGGAGGTTACAGATACGCAGTATTTT
>NA|TRBV9|TRBJ2-5|TRBD2
CASSPTGLAGMETQYF
TGTGCCAGCAGCCCCACGGGACTAGCGGGGATGGAGACCCAGTACTTC
>NA|TRBV5-1|TRBJ1-2|NA
CASSLGDKANYGYTF
TGCGCCAGCAGCTTGGGGGACAAAGCTAACTATGGCTACACCTTC
>NA|TRBV27|TRBJ1-1|NA
CASSQRAGAAFF
TGTGCCAGCAGTCAGCGGGCAGGGGCAGCTTTCTTT
>NA|TRBV5-4|TRBJ2-5|NA
CASSARGLETQYF
TGTGCCAGCAGCGCGCGGGGGCTGGAGACCCAGTACTTC
>NA|TRBV19|TRBJ2-7|TRBD2
CASRPQASGSPYEQYF
TGTGCCAGTAGGCCCCAGGCTAGCGGGAGCCCCTACGAGCAGTACTTC
>NA|TRBV5-6|TRBJ2-5|NA
CASSQRRDFLQTQYF
TGTGCCAGCAGCCAACGAAGGGACTTCTTGCAGACCCAGTACTTC
>many|TRBV7-2|TRBJ2-6|TRBD1
CASSLGDRAGGANVLTF
TGTGCCAGCAGCTTAGGGGACAGGGCTGGCGGGGCCAACGTCCTGACTTTC
>NA|TRBV7-9|TRBJ1-1|NA
CASSKLVNTEAFF
TGTGCCAGCAGTAAGTTGGTGAACACTGAAGCTTTCTTT
>NA|TRBV10-3|TRBJ2-1|NA
CAIKGNGNEQFF
TGTGCCATCAAGGGTAACGGCAATGAGCAGTTCTTC